This paragraph reports one T cell receptor (beta chain). The antigen is undetermined. Treatment indicated: some 19 received Ad26.COV2.S at low or high dose, single or two shots; several received placebo; per-sample allocation not given. Material that was analyzed had been drawn on day 63 after the first vaccine or placebo injection. Whoever gave the sample was an adult aged 18-55 years in Boston. Profiled with immunoSEQ multiplex PCR; TCRdb holds only in-frame clones, not every one. The profile shows some 370,000 clones, 83% of them singletons. This specimen belongs to a study of Ad26.COV2.S vaccination and SARS-CoV-2 variants. At the level of the study: In the COV1001 trial, the donor was in the Ad26.COV2.S arm. Study-level points and caveats: Breadth and depth estimates from TCRs may understate total T cell responses.

The J segment lost 6 bases and the V segment lost 2 bases, leaving 3 bases of the junction unmatched. This CDR3 spans 13 amino acids. Germline V lookup: CDR1 MNHEY, CDR2 SVGAGI. The sample consisted of peripheral blood, taken in a trial of Ad26.COV2.S vaccine versus placebo. This receptor was identified in a person aged 18-65 years who received the Ad26.COV2.S COVID-19 vaccine or a placebo. The chain uses TRBV6-5 and TRBJ1-1; 7 positions match TRBD1. The CDR3 sequence: CASSYTGAPEAFF. CDR3 DNA: TGTGCCAGCAGTTACACAGGGGCCCCTGAAGCTTTCTTT.